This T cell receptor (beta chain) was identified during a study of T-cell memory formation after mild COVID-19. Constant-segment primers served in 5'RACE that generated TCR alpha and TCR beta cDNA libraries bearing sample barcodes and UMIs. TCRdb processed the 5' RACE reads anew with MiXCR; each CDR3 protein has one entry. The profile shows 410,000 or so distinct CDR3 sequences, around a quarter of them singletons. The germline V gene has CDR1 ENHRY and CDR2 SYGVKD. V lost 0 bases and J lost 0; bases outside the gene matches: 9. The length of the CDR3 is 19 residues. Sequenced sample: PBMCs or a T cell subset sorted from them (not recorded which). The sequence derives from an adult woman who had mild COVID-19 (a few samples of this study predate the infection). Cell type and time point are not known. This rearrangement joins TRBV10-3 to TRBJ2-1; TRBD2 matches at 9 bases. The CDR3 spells CAISESVLAGEFSYNEQFF. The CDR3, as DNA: TGTGCCATCAGTGAGTCAGTGTTAGCGGGAGAATTCTCCTACAATGAGCAGTTCTTC.